Presented here are 18 T cell receptor beta chains from one specimen sequenced in a study of blood T cell repertoires in COVID-19 (dated by TCRdb to 2018 to 2021). Library prep was done by the immunoSEQ multiplex PCR assay. TCRdb took this table from immuneACCESS and kept in-frame rearrangements with V and J called. Such tables lack part of the clones; where checked against another copy, unresolved V genes explain under half of the gap, and the rest is unexplained. Present in this sample are tens of thousands of clones, 75% to 85% of which were seen just once. Clones ranked in the top ten supply roughly 19% of the sample. The sample taken for sequencing was peripheral blood. Source of these receptors: a woman older than 75 with acute or convalescent COVID-19.

Here the CDR3 DNA reads TGTGCCAGCAGCCAAGAACAGGGGTTGGGGAGCTACGAGCAGTACTTC. Translating it yields CASSQEQGLGSYEQYF. The chain employs TRBV4-2 and TRBJ2-7, with 7 bases aligning to TRBD1. Germline V gives CDR1 LGHNA, CDR2 YNFKEQ. With V trimmed by 0 bases and J by 3 bases, 8 bases remained unmatched. The CDR3 runs 16 residues.

This clone is medium-sized by share. V gene TRBV3-1 (or the pseudogene TRBV3-2) combines with J gene TRBJ2-5; 11 positions agree with TRBD2. The V gene end was trimmed by 6 bases and the J gene end by 2 bases; junction bases not matched to a gene: 8. CDR1 and CDR2 (germline): LGHDT, YNNKEL (reference sequence). There are 16 residues in the CDR3. Here the CDR3 DNA reads TGTGCCAGCAGGATACTAGCGGGGGTACATCAAGAGACCCAGTACTTC. Protein sequence: CASRILAGVHQETQYF.

This chain joins TRBV5-1 and TRBJ2-7; TRBD2 matches 10 bases. This CDR3 is 17 amino acids long. In germline, CDR1 is SGHRS, CDR2 YFSETQ. V lost 3 bases to trimming and J lost 3 bases; unmatched junction nucleotides: 12. The CDR3, as DNA: TGCGCCAGCAGCTATATAGCGGGGGGCTTCCTGGTCTACGAGCAGTACTTC. It translates to CASSYIAGGFLVYEQYF.

A single count supports this clone. The chain has TRBV18 and TRBJ1-1, with D tentatively TRBD1 (5 bases). V was cut by 3 bases and J by 5 bases, with 10 bases left in between. CDR1 and CDR2 from the germline V gene are KGHSH and LQKENI. The CDR3 contains 13 residues. The CDR3 sequence is CASSPAGRTEAFF. CDR3 bases: TGTGCCAGCTCACCGGCAGGGAGGACTGAAGCTTTCTTT.

The chain is built from TRBV18 and TRBJ2-4; 7 bases fit TRBD2. V was pared by 0 bases and J by 5 bases, with 7 bases of the junction left unmatched. The CDR3 extends over 16 amino acids. Per germline, CDR1 KGHSH and CDR2 LQKENI. DNA of the CDR3: TGTGCCAGCTCACCACCTCGCCCGGGAGGCGAAAACATTCAGTACTTC. Translated, it gives CASSPPRPGGENIQYF.

This chain joins TRBV5-1 and TRBJ2-3; 12 nucleotides agree with TRBD2. The CDR3 runs to 17 residues. CDR1 and CDR2 (germline): SGHRS, YFSETQ. After removal of 4 bases from V and 2 bases from J, the junction contained 8 bases not matched to a gene. CDR3 DNA sequence: TGCGCCAGCAGCCTAGGACTAGCGGGGAGCTCCACAGATACGCAGTATTTT. This gives the protein CASSLGLAGSSTDTQYF. Using reference TRBV5-1 and TRBJ2-3 for the parts outside the CDR3, the full variable domain is KAGVTQTPRYLIKTRGQQVTLSCSPISGHRSVSWYQQTPGQGLQFLFEYFSETQRNKGNFPGRFSGRQFSNSRSEMNVSTLELGDSALYLCASSLGLAGSSTDTQYFGPGTRLTVL.

The chain uses TRBV29-1 and TRBJ2-7; tentative D call: TRBD2 (7 bases). The CDR3 consists of 13 residues. The germline V and J ends were trimmed by 2 bases and 7 bases, with 15 bases remaining between them. Germline loops: CDR1 SQVTM, CDR2 ANQGSEA. The CDR3 reads CSVEPRRGLEQYF. The DNA of the CDR3 is TGCAGCGTTGAACCGCGGCGGGGGCTTGAGCAGTACTTC.

In its sample, this clone was seen many times. The chain carries TRBV4-1 and TRBJ2-7; a possible D gene is TRBD2 (5 bases). CDR3 size: 19 residues. Germline CDR1 and CDR2: MGHRA and YSYEKL. Trimming took 1 base from V and 2 from J, leaving 24 bases between them. The CDR3 sequence is CASSQGGGAAMNIAYEQYF. CDR3 bases: TGCGCCAGCAGCCAAGGTGGAGGAGCCGCCATGAATATTGCCTACGAGCAGTACTTC.

This chain uses TRBV7-8 with TRBJ1-5, with D maybe TRBD1 (5 bases). Trimming stripped 2 bases from V and 4 bases from J, with 15 bases between. The V gene's germline CDR1 is SGHVS and CDR2 FQNEAQ. CDR3 size: 16 residues. CDR3 residues: CASSLWRDFQNQPQHF. Written as DNA, the CDR3 is TGTGCCAGCAGCTTATGGAGGGACTTCCAGAATCAGCCCCAGCATTTT.

In nucleotides, the CDR3 is TGTGCCATCAGTGAGCCGGGACAGGGGGGCCGCAATCAGCCCCAGCATTTT. This gives the protein CAISEPGQGGRNQPQHF. V and J are TRBV10-3 and TRBJ1-5; TRBD1 agrees at 11 bases. Germline CDR1 and CDR2: ENHRY and SYGVKD. After removal of 2 bases from V and 2 bases from J, the junction contained 5 bases not matched to a gene. This CDR3 contains 17 residues.

This sequence joins TRBV2 and TRBJ2-2; 9 bases line up with TRBD1. The CDR3 contains 15 residues. The V and J ends lost 7 bases and 4 bases, in that order; junction bases with no gene match: 7. Germline V gives CDR1 SNHLY, CDR2 FYNNEI. Here the CDR3 reads CASILQGAGTGELFF. The CDR3 DNA reads as TGTGCCAGCATATTACAGGGGGCGGGCACCGGGGAGCTGTTTTTT. Full variable domain (rest looked up from reference TRBV2 and TRBJ2-2): EPEVTQTPSHQVTQMGQEVILRCVPISNHLYFYWYRQILGQKVEFLVSFYNNEISEKSEIFDDQFSVERPDGSNFTLKIRSTKLEDSAMYFCASILQGAGTGELFFGEGSRLTVL.

Worth noting for this clone: The junction departs from germline at one end; a sequencing error may be responsible. The chain has TRBV27 and TRBJ1-1; TRBD1 matches 7 bases. From germline, CDR1 is MNHEY and CDR2 SMNVEV (reference sequence). This CDR3 spans 12 amino acids. The CDR3 here is CASRHYQDRAFF. The CDR3 bases are TGTGCCAGCCGGCATTACCAAGACAGGGCATTTTTT.

This chain joins TRBV5-4 and TRBJ2-1, with TRBD1 as a possible D gene (6 bases). Germline V lookup: CDR1 SGHNT, CDR2 YYREEE (reference sequence). The CDR3 contains 13 residues. The V gene lost 2 bases and the J gene lost 4 bases, with 7 bases spanning the gap. Here the CDR3 reads CASSLGGYNEQFF. Written as DNA, the CDR3 is TGTGCCAGCAGCTTAGGGGGATACAATGAGCAGTTCTTC.

This clone has a single count. The chain employs TRBV5-1 and TRBJ1-5, with D tentatively TRBD1 (5 bases). Germline CDR1 reads SGHRS; CDR2 reads YFSETQ. The CDR3 loop spans 15 amino acids. Trimming pared 0 bases from V and 5 bases from J, leaving 12 bases between. CDR3 nucleotide sequence: TGCGCCAGCAGCTTGGTCGTAGGGGAAGATCAGCCCCAGCATTTT. Protein sequence: CASSLVVGEDQPQHF.

The chain recombines TRBV19 with TRBJ1-5; D not resolved. Germline V lookup: CDR1 LNHDA, CDR2 SQIVND (reference sequence). V dropped 1 base and J dropped 4 bases, with 11 bases sitting between them. CDR3 length equals 15 residues. The CDR3 nucleotides are TGTGCCAGTAGTATAGTCCACATGACTAATCAGCCCCAGCATTTT. It specifies CASSIVHMTNQPQHF.

J is TRBJ2-3 and V is TRBV11-2; TRBD1 matches 8 bases. The CDR3 runs 16 residues. The V gene's germline CDR1 is SGHAT and CDR2 FQNNGV. With V trimmed by 4 bases and J by 0 bases, 6 bases remained unmatched. Here the CDR3 reads CASSSAGGFSTDTQYF. CDR3 nucleotides: TGTGCCAGCAGCTCCGCAGGGGGCTTTAGCACAGATACGCAGTATTTT.

The rearrangement uses TRBV5-1 and TRBJ2-1, with 11 bases lining up with TRBD2. This CDR3 has 15 amino acids. Per the germline V gene, CDR1 is SGHRS and CDR2 is YFSETQ. Unmatched junction bases numbered 2, after V lost 4 bases and J lost 2 bases. The CDR3 region is CASSTTSGTYNEQFF. The CDR3 DNA reads as TGCGCCAGCAGCACGACTAGCGGGACCTACAATGAGCAGTTCTTC.

In this sample, this clone turned up a few times. The chain combines TRBV24-1 with TRBJ2-3, with D maybe TRBD2 (6 bases). The CDR3 covers 14 residues. The V end was cut by 6 bases, the J end by 0 bases, with 9 bases between. CDR1 KGHDR and CDR2 SFDVKD come from the germline V gene. The CDR3 protein is CATSQSGSTDTQYF. CDR3 sequence (DNA): TGTGCCACCAGTCAAAGCGGGAGCACAGATACGCAGTATTTT.